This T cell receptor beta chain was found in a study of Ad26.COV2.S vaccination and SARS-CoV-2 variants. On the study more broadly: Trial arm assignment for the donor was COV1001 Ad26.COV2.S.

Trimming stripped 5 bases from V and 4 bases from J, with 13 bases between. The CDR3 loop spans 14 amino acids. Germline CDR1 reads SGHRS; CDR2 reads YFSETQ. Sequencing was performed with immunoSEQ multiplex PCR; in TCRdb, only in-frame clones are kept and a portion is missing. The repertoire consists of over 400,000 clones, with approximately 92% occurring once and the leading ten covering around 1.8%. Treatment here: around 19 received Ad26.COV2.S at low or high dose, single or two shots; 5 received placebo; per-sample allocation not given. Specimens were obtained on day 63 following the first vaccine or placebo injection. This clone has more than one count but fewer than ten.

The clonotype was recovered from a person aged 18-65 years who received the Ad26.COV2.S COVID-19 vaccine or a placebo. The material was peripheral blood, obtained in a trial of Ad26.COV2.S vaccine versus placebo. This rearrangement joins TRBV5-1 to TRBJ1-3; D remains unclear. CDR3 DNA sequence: TGCGCCAGCAGTCCGGACCTAGGGGGAAACACCATATATTTT. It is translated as CASSPDLGGNTIYF.